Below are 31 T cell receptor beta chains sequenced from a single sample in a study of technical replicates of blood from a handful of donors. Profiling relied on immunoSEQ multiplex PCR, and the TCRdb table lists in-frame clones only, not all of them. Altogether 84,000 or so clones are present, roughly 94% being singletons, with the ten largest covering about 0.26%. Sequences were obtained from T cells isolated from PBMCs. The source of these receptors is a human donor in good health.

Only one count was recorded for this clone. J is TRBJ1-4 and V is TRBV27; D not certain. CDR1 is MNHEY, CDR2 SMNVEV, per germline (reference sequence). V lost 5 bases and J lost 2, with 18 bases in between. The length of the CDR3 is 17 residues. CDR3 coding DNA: TGTGCCAGCAGTCATAGTCGGAGGTTGGGGACTAATGAAAAACTGTTTTTT. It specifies CASSHSRRLGTNEKLFF.

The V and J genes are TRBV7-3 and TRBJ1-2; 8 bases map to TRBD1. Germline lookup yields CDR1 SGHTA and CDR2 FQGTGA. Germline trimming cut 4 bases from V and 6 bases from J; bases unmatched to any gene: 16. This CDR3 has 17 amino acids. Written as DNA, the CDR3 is TGTGCCAGCAGCTCGGCCGCGACAGGGGTTGTGTCTAATGGCTACACCTTC. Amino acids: CASSSAATGVVSNGYTF.

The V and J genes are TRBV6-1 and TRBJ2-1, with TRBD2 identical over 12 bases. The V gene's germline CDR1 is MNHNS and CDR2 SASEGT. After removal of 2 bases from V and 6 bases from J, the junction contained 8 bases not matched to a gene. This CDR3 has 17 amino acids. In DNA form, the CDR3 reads TGTGCCAGCAGTGAATTGATGAGACTAGCGGGAGTCAATGAGCAGTTCTTC. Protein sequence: CASSELMRLAGVNEQFF.

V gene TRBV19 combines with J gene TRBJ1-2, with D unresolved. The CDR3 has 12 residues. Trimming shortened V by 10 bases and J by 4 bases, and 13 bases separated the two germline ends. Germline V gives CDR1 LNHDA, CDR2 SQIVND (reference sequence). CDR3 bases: TGTGCCACGATAGACGGGATCTATGGCTACACCTTC. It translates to CATIDGIYGYTF.

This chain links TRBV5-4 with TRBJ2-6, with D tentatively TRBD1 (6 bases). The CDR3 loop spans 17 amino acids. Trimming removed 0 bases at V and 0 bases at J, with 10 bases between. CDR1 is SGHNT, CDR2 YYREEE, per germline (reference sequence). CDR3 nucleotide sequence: TGTGCCAGCAGCTTGGGGCAGGGGAGCTCTGGGGCCAACGTCCTGACTTTC. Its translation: CASSLGQGSSGANVLTF.

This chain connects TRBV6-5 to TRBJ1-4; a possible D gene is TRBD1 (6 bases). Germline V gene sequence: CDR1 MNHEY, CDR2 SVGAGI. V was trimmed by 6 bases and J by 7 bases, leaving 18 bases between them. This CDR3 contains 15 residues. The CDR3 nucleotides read TGTGCCAGCAGACCCGAAGCGGGGGGCCCTGAAAAACTGTTTTTT. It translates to CASRPEAGGPEKLFF.

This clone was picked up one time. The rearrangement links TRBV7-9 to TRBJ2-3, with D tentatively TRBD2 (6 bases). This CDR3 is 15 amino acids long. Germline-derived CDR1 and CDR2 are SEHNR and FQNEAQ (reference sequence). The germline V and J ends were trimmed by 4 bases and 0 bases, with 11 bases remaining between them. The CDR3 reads CASSSRGHSTDTQYF. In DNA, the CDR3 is TGTGCCAGCAGCTCGCGGGGTCATAGCACAGATACGCAGTATTTT.

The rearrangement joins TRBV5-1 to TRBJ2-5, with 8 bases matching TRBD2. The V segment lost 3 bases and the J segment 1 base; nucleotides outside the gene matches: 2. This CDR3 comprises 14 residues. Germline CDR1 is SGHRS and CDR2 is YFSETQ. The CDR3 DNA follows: TGCGCCAGCAGCTCCGGGACTAGCCAAGAGACCCAGTACTTC. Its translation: CASSSGTSQETQYF.

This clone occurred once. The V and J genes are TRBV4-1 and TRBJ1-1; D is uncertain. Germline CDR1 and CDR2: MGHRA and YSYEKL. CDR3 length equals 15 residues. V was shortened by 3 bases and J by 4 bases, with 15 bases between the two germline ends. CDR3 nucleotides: TGCGCCAGCAGCCAGGTTCCTCGTGAGGCCACTGAAGCTTTCTTT. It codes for CASSQVPREATEAFF.

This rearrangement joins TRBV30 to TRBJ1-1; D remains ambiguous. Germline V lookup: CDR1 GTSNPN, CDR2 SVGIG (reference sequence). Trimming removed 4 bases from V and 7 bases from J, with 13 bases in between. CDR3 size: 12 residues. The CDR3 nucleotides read TGTGCCTGGACCCTCGGTGCGGGTGAAGCTTTCTTT. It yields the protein CAWTLGAGEAFF. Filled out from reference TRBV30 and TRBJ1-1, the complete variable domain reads SQTIHQWPATLVQPVGSPLSLECTVEGTSNPNLYWYRQAAGRGLQLLFYSVGIGQISSEVPQNLSASRPQDRQFILSSKKLLLSDSGFYLCAWTLGAGEAFFGQGTRLTVV.

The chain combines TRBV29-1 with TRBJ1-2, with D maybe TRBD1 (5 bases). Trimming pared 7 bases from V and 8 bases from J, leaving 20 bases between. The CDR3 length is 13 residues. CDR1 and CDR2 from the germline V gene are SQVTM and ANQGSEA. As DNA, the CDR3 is TGCAGCGCCCTCCAAGAAAAGGGGCACGGCTACACCTTC. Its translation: CSALQEKGHGYTF.

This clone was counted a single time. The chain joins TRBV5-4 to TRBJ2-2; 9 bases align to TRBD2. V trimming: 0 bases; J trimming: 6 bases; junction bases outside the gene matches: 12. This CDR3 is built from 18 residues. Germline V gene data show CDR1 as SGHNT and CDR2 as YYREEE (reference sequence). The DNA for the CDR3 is TGTGCCAGCAGCTTGGTAGGCGGGAGGGCCGTGTTCGCCGGGGAGCTGTTTTTT. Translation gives CASSLVGGRAVFAGELFF.

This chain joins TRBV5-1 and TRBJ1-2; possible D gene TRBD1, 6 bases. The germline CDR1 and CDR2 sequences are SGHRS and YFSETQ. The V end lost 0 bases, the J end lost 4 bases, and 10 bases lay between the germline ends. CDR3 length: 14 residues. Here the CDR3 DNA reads TGCGCCAGCAGCTTGGACACAGGGCTCTATGGCTACACCTTC. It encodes CASSLDTGLYGYTF.

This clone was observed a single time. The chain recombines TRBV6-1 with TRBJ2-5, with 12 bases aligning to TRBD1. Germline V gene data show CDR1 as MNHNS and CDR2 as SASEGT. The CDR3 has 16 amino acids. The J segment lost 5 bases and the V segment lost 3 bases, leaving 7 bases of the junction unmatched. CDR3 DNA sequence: TGTGCCAGCAGTGAGCTCCCCGGGACAGGGGGCGAGACCCAGTACTTC. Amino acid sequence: CASSELPGTGGETQYF.

CDR3 sequence (DNA): TGTGCCAGCAGCTATAACCGGGACAGGGCATTCGAGCAGTACTTC. Translation gives CASSYNRDRAFEQYF. The chain recombines TRBV11-1 with TRBJ2-7; 9 bases are shared with TRBD1. After removal of 4 bases from V and 6 bases from J, the junction contained 10 bases not matched to a gene. CDR3 length equals 15 residues. Germline V CDR1 and CDR2: SGHAT, FQDESV (reference sequence). Using reference TRBV11-1 and TRBJ2-7 for the parts outside the CDR3, the full variable domain is EAEVAQSPRYKITEKSQAVAFWCDPISGHATLYWYRQILGQGPELLVQFQDESVVDDSQLPKDRFSAERLKGVDSTLKIQPAELGDSAMYLCASSYNRDRAFEQYFGPGTRLTVT.

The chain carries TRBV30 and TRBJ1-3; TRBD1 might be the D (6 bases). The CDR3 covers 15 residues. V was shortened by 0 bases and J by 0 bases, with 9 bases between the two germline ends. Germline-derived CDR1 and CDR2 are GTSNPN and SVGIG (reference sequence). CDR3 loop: CAWSVGTYSGNTIYF. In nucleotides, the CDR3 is TGTGCCTGGAGTGTAGGGACATACTCTGGAAACACCATATATTTT. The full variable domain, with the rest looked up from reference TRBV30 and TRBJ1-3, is SQTIHQWPATLVQPVGSPLSLECTVEGTSNPNLYWYRQAAGRGLQLLFYSVGIGQISSEVPQNLSASRPQDRQFILSSKKLLLSDSGFYLCAWSVGTYSGNTIYFGEGSWLTVV.

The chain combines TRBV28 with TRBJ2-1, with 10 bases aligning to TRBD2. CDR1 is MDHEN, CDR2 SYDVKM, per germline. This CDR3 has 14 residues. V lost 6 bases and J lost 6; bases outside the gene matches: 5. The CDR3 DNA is TGTGCCAGCAGAAGCGGGGGGGCGTTCAATGAGCAGTTCTTC. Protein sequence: CASRSGGAFNEQFF.

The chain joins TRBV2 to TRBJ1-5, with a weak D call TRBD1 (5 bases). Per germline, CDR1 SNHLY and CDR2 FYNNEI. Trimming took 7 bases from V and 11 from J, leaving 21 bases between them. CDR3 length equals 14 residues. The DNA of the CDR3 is TGTGCCAGCACCAGGGCCAGCCGGGAGATGTCCCAGCATTTT. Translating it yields CASTRASREMSQHF.

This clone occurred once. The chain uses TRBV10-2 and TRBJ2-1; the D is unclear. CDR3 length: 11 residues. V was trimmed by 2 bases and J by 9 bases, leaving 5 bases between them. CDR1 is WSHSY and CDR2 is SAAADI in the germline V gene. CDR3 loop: CASSEGTEQFF. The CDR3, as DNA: TGCGCCAGCAGTGAGGGCACTGAGCAGTTCTTC.

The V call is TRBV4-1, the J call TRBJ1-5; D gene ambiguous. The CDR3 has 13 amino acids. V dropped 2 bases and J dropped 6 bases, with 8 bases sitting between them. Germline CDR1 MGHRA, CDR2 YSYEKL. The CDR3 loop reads CASSQIEGQPQHF. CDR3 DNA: TGCGCCAGCAGCCAAATTGAGGGTCAGCCCCAGCATTTT.

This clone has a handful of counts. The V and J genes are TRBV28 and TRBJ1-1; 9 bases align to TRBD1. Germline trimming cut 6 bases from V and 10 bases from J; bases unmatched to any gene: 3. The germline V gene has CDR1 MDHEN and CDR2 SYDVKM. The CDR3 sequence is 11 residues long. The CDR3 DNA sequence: TGTGCCAGCAGGGTGACAGGGGGAGCTTTCTTT. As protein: CASRVTGGAFF.

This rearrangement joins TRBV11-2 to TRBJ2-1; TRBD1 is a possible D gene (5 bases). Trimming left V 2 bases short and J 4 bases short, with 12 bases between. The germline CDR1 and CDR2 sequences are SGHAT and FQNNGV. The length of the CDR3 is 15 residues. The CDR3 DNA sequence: TGTGCCAGCAGCTTATTGAAGGGGATTTACAATGAGCAGTTCTTC. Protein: CASSLLKGIYNEQFF.

The CDR3 loop is CASSPRGTGGSYEQYF. The CDR3 DNA reads as TGTGCCAGCTCACCACGGGGCACAGGGGGTTCCTACGAGCAGTACTTC. The gene calls are TRBV18 and TRBJ2-7; TRBD1 aligns across 8 bases. CDR3 length: 16 amino acids. V shed 1 base, J shed 1 base, and the junction held 6 bases outside the gene matches. Germline CDR1 KGHSH, CDR2 LQKENI.

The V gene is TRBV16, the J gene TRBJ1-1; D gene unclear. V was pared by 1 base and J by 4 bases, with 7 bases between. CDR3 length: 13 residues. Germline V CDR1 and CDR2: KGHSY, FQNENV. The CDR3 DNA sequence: TGTGCCAGCAGCCAATTCCGGGGCACTGAAGCTTTCTTT. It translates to CASSQFRGTEAFF.

CDR3 residues: CASSEVGGAIRLFF. The CDR3 DNA sequence: TGTGCCAGCAGTGAAGTGGGGGGAGCCATTCGGCTGTTTTTT. The V gene is TRBV6-1, the J gene TRBJ2-2; maybe TRBD2 (6 bases). This CDR3 region has 14 residues. Germline values: CDR1 MNHNS, CDR2 SASEGT. The V end lost 1 base, the J end lost 13 bases, and 16 bases lay between the germline ends.

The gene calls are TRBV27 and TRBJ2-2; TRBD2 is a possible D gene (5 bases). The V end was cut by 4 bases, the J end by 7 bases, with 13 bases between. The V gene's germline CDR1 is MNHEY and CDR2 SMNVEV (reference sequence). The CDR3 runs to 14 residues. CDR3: CASSSGETFGELFF. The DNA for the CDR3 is TGTGCCAGCAGTTCCGGGGAGACGTTCGGGGAGCTGTTTTTT.

CDR3: CASSLVGQTYEQYF. CDR3 in DNA: TGTGCCAGCAGCTTAGTGGGACAGACCTACGAGCAGTACTTC. This chain connects TRBV11-3 to TRBJ2-7; 7 bases match TRBD1. The CDR3 is made up of 14 amino acids. CDR1 and CDR2 from the germline V gene are SGHNT and YENEEA. V lost 1 base to trimming and J lost 2 bases; unmatched junction nucleotides: 2.

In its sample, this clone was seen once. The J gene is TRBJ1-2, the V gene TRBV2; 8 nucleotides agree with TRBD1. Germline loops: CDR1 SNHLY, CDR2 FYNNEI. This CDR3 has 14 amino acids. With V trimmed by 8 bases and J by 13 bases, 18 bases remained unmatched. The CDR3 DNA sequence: TGTGCCAGCGTGGGGCAGACAGGGGAAGGAGAATGCACCTTC. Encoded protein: CASVGQTGEGECTF.

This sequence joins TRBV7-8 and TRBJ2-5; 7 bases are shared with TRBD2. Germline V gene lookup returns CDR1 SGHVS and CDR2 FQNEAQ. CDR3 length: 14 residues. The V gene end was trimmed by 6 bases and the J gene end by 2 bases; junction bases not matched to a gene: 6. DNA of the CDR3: TGTGCCAGCAGTCCCGGGACTACACAAGAGACCCAGTACTTC. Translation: CASSPGTTQETQYF.

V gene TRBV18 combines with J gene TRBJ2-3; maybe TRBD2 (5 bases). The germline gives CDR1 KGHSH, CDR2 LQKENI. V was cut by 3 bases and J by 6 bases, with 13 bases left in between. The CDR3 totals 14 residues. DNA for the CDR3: TGTGCCAGCTCACCCGGGCCCAGGAGGGATACGCAGTATTTT. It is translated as CASSPGPRRDTQYF.

Here the CDR3 DNA reads TGTGCCAGCAGCCTTAGGAGCAATGAGCAGTTCTTC. It encodes CASSLRSNEQFF. This rearrangement joins TRBV9 to TRBJ2-1; no definite D call. Germline V CDR1 and CDR2: SGDLS, YYNGEE. The V end lost 4 bases, the J end lost 6 bases, and 8 bases lay between the germline ends. CDR3 size: 12 residues.